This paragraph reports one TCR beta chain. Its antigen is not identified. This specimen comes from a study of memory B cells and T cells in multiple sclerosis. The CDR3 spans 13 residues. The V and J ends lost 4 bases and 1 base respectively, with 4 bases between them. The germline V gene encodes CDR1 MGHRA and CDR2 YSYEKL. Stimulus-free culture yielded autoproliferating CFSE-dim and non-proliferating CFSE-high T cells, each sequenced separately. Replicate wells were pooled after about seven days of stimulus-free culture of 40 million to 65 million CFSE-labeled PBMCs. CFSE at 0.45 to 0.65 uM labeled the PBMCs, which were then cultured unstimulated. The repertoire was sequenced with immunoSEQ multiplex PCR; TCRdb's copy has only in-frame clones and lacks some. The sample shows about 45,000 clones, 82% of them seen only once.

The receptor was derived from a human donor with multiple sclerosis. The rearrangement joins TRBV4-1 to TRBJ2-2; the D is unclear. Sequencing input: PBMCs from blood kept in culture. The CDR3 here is CASSLRNTGELFF. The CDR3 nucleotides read TGCGCCAGCAGCCTCAGGAACACCGGGGAGCTGTTTTTT.